The sequence of this TCR beta chain was determined in a study of blood T cell repertoires in COVID-19. Turning to the study itself: Some COVID-19 samples were acute and others convalescent; all came from the United States, Italy and Spain. From T cells, B-cell-depleted T cells, or PBMCs came the material, which was cDNA or gDNA.

The CDR3 loop spans 13 amino acids. Trimming stripped 5 bases from V and 6 bases from J, with 12 bases between. Followed over time, Seattle patients had been enrolled while infection was active. Sequenced by immunoSEQ multiplex PCR; TCRdb stores in-frame clones only, minus some. The repertoire holds 85,000 to 120,000 clones, with 80% to 95% as singletons. This clone was found once. The V gene is TRBV12-3 or TRBV12-4, the J gene TRBJ2-3, with a weak D call TRBD1 (5 bases). The clonotype was recovered from a woman between 50 and 59 years old with COVID-19, enrolled during active disease. Sequencing was carried out using peripheral blood. In DNA, the CDR3 is TGTGCCAGCAGTACGTTAGGGGCCGATACGCAGTATTTT. Amino acid sequence: CASSTLGADTQYF.